This TCR beta chain derives from a study of Graves' ophthalmopathy and Graves' hyperthyroidism (dated by TCRdb to the late 2010s). Regarding the study in general: Peripheral blood was collected at initial diagnosis, before any treatment. The study used TCR beta repertoire signatures to distinguish Graves' ophthalmopathy from Graves' hyperthyroidism and to predict progression to ophthalmopathy. In total, 135 blood samples were TCR-sequenced: around 42 ophthalmopathy, under 85 hyperthyroidism and approximately 17 hyperthyroidism-to-ophthalmopathy patients. To explore V-J signatures that separate ophthalmopathy from hyperthyroidism, a discovery set of 95 to 100 patients was enrolled, consisting of 43 with ophthalmopathy and roughly 59 with stable hyperthyroidism. An independent validation cohort comprised some 19 hyperthyroidism patients and 15 to 17 patients who later progressed from hyperthyroidism to ophthalmopathy. In about six hyperthyroidism patients, T-cell repertoires of thyroid tissue and blood were compared. Following sampling, methimazole starting at 30 mg daily was administered to hyperthyroidism patients, and high-dose intravenous methylprednisolone was administered to ophthalmopathy patients.

From the cysteine up to the phenylalanine, the CDR3 has a length of 16 residues. The retained sequence is limited to the CDR3, 48 bases, with the frame set at the first base. Trimming removed 4 bases from V and 5 bases from J; the gene matches leave 9 bases unexplained. CDR1 SGHKS and CDR2 YYEKEE were looked up in the germline V gene (reference sequence). This clonotype has a handful of counts. No antigen is known for it. No much larger clonotype is one base removed from it; base qualities were not supplied. What the study reported, not specific to this receptor: Most expanded thyroid clonotypes with a frequency above 0.001 also appeared in blood, which suggests that blood repertoires may reflect the immune response in the thyroid. No statistical method was used to set the sample size in advance, and the investigators knew which group each participant was assigned to. Ophthalmopathy was separated from stable hyperthyroidism by the 13-signature model with just under 90% sensitivity and around 81% specificity in cross-validation and with 80%/75% in the test set. In validation, the model predicted ophthalmopathy progression with more than 55% sensitivity and less than 80% specificity; 12 predicted patients were CT-confirmed with GO in a median of approximately six months.

Patients with ophthalmopathy had moderately to severely active disease, with a Clinical Activity Score of 3 or more, a NOSPECS grade of 4 or more, and a disease duration of less than 3 months. Patients with other autoimmune diseases, uncontrolled infections, pregnancy or lactation were excluded. Clinical symptoms, serum thyroxine, TRAb, thyroid ultrasound and orbital computed tomography formed the basis of the diagnosis. Ficoll-Paque density gradient centrifugation was used to isolate PBMCs from around 9.1 ml of fresh peripheral blood. Total RNA was extracted with Trizol reagent and quality-checked on an Agilent 2100 Bioanalyzer. For repertoire sequencing, TCR beta CDR3 regions were amplified from RNA transcripts. The first round was an RT-PCR using HTBI primers with the Qiagen OneStep RT-PCR kit, and this first round was followed by a second-round multiplex PCR, then size selection and purification. Libraries were sequenced paired-end with 100 bp reads on an Illumina HiSeq2000. The study's processing was this. SOAPnuke was used for read processing, and reads with adapters, uncalled bases, a mean Phred below 15, or no exact constant-primer or identifier match were discarded. COPE v1.2.5 was used to merge high-quality paired reads. Each unique nucleotide sequence was treated as a clonotype, and MiTCR v1.1 was used to align the clonotypes to the IMGT TRB V, D and J references. The analysis was limited to V-J combinations with a frequency above 0.0001, which together covered 99% to 99.2% of repertoires. For each V-J combination, a TCR clonal expansion and chaos score was defined as the ratio of F50 clonal expansion to chaos observed in the TCRdist matrix. Welch's t-statistics and random forest were used to reduce the features to roughly 14 V-J combinations, which were then used as input to a naive Bayes classifier. The Morisita-Horn index was used to measure how similar the thyroid and blood repertoires were. TCRdb took the public reads, trimmed them with fastp at Q25, ran MiXCR for clone calling and kept in-frame beta chains. CDR3 protein duplicates are merged, each entry listing the most common genes and DNA. The V and J calls, along with clone size, are taken from TCRdb and not from the paper's own processing. The sample table lists approximately 640,000 distinct CDR3 sequences, about 38% of them with a count of one. The ten most abundant clones make up more than 2.5% of the sample.

The clonotype originates from an adult man with Graves' ophthalmopathy. The sample was peripheral blood. This receptor chain uses TRBV5-5 and TRBJ2-7, with TRBD2 identical over 13 junction bases. The CDR3 region reads CASSQAPGLAGDEQYF. The DNA sequence reads TGTGCCAGCAGCCAAGCGCCCGGACTAGCGGGGGACGAGCAGTACTTC.